The subject of this entry is one T cell receptor beta chain. Trimming removed 5 bases from V and 2 bases from J, with 13 bases in between. Germline V gives CDR1 SNHLY, CDR2 FYNNEI. The length of the CDR3 is 14 residues. This entry belongs to a study of CD8+CD57+ T cells in acquired aplastic anemia. It was genomic DNA that served as the template for profiling TCR beta VDJ and CDR3. TCRdb redid the calling of the reads with MiXCR, one entry per CDR3 protein. Of 150,000 to 200,000 distinct CDR3 sequences in the sample, around half were seen once. The sequence was obtained from a human donor in good health. The sample comprised sorted CD4+, CD8+, or CD8+CD57+ T cells (not recorded which) from PBMCs. This chain connects TRBV2 to TRBJ2-7; tentatively, D is TRBD2 (7 bases). As DNA, the CDR3 is TGTGCCAGCAGTAGGGAGGGGGAGCCCTACGAGCAGTACTTC. Its protein product is CASSREGEPYEQYF.